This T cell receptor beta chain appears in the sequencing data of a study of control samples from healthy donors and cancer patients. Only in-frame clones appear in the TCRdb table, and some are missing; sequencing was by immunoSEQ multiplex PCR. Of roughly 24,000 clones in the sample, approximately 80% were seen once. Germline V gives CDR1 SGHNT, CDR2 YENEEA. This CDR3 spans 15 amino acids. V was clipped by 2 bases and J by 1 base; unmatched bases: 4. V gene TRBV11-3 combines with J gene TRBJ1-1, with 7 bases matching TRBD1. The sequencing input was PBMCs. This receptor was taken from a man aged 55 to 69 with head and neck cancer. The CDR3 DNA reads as TGTGCCAGCAGCTTACGTCAGGGGGAGAACACTGAAGCTTTCTTT. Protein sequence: CASSLRQGENTEAFF. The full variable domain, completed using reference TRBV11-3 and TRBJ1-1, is EAGVVQSPRYKIIEKKQPVAFWCNPISGHNTLYWYLQNLGQGPELLIRYENEEAVDDSQLPKDRFSAERLKGVDSTLKIQPAELGDSAVYLCASSLRQGENTEAFFGQGTRLTVV.